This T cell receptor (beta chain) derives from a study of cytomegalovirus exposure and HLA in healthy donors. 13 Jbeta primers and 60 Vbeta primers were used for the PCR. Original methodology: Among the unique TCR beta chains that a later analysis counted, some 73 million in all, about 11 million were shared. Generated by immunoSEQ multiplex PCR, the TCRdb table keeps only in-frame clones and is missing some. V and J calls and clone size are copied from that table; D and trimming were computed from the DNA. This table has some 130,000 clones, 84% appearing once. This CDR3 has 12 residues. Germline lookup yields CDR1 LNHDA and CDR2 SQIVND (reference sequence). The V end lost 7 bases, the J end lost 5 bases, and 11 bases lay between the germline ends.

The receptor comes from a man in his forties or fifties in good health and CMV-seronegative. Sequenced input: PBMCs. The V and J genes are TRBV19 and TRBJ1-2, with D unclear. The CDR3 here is CASNEGTYGYTF. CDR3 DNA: TGTGCCAGTAATGAGGGTACATATGGCTACACCTTC.